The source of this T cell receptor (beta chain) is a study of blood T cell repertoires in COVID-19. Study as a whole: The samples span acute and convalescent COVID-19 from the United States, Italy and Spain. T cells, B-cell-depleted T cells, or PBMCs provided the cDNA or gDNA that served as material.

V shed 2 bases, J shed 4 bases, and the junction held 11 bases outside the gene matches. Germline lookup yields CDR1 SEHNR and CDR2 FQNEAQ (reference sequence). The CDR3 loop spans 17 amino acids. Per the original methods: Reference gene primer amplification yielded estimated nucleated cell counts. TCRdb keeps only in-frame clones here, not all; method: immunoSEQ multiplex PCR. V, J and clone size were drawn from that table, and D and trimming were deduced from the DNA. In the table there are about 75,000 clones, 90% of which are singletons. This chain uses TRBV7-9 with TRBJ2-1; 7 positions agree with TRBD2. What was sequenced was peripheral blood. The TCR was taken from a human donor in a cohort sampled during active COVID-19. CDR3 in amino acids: CASSLSIARETYNEQFF. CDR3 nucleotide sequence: TGTGCCAGCAGCTTATCGATCGCGCGGGAGACATACAATGAGCAGTTCTTC.